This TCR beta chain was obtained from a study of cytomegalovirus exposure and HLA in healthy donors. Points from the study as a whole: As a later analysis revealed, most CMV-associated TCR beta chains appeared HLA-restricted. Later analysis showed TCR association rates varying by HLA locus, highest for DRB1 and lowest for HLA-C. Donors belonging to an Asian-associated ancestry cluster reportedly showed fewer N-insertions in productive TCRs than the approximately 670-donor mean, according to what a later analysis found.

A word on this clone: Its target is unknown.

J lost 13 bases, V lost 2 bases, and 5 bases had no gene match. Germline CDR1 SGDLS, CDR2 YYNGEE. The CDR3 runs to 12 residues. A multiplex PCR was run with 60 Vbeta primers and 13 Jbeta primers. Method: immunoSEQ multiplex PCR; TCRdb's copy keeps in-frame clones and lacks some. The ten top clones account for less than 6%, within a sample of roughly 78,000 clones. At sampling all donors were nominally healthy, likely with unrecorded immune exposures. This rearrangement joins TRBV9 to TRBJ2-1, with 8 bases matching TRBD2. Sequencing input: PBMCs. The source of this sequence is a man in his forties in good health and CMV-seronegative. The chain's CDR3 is CASSVGAGDQFF. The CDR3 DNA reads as TGTGCCAGCAGCGTCGGAGCGGGAGACCAGTTCTTC.